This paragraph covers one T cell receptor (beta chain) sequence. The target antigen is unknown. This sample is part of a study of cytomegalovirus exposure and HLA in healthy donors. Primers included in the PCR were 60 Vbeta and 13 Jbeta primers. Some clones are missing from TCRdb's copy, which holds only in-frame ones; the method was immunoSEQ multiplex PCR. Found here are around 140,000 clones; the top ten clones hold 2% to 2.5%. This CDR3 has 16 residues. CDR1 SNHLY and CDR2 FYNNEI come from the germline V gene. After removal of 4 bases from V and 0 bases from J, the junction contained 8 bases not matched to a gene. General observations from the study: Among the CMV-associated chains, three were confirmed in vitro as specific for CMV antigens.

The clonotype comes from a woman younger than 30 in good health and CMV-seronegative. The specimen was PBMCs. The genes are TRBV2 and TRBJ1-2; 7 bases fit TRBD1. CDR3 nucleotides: TGTGCCAGCAGTGTTGTATCGGGACAGTCTAACTATGGCTACACCTTC. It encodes CASSVVSGQSNYGYTF.